This is a list of T cell receptor beta chains from one sample in a study of T-cell memory formation after mild COVID-19. TCRdb used MiXCR to reprocess the 5' RACE reads, holding one entry per CDR3 protein. The sample consists of around 200,000 distinct CDR3 sequences, roughly 27% of them appearing once. The specimen was PBMCs or a T cell subset sorted from them (not recorded which). These receptors all stem from an adult woman who had mild COVID-19 (a few samples of this study predate the infection). Cell type and time point are not known. CDR3s include the opening cysteine and the closing phenylalanine or tryptophan. A D gene is named only where the DNA matches it firmly. Only some rows state a clone size, as once, few, many or a class for expanded clones.

V	J	size	D	CDR3	DNA
TRBV5-1	TRBJ1-1	NA	NA	CASSSLPMDTEAFF	TGCGCCAGCAGCTCTTTGCCGATGGACACTGAAGCTTTCTTT
TRBV7-3	TRBJ2-2	few	TRBD1	CASSLTGRTGELFF	TGTGCCAGCAGCTTGACAGGGCGCACCGGGGAGCTGTTTTTT
TRBV4-1	TRBJ2-7	NA	NA	CASSPTLTAAYEQYF	TGCGCCAGCAGCCCGACTTTAACCGCTGCCTACGAGCAGTACTTC
TRBV5-1	TRBJ2-7	NA	NA	CASSIGGYEQYF	TGCGCCAGCAGCATCGGGGGTTACGAGCAGTACTTC
TRBV5-1	TRBJ2-7	NA	TRBD1	CASGRDRDDEQYF	TGCGCCAGCGGCCGGGACAGGGACGACGAGCAGTACTTC
TRBV20-1	TRBJ1-1	NA	TRBD1	CSADRLVLNTEAFF	TGCAGTGCGGACAGGCTCGTATTGAACACTGAAGCTTTCTTT
TRBV6-5	TRBJ1-1	NA	TRBD1	CASSYLAGGRTEAFF	TGTGCCAGCAGTTACTTGGCAGGGGGCAGGACTGAAGCTTTCTTT
TRBV21-1	TRBJ2-3	NA	NA	CASSKMNLAGADTQYF	TGTGCCAGCAGCAAGATGAACCTAGCCGGCGCAGATACGCAGTATTTT
TRBV2	TRBJ1-5	NA	NA	CASSEWGRDQPQHF	TGTGCCAGCAGTGAATGGGGCAGGGATCAGCCCCAGCATTTT
TRBV3-1	TRBJ2-1	few	NA	CASSQYLVRQGSSYNEQFF	TGTGCCAGCAGCCAATATCTAGTTCGGCAGGGGAGCTCCTACAATGAGCAGTTCTTC
TRBV12-3/TRBV12-4	TRBJ2-6	few	NA	CASSLWELASYSGANVLTF	TGTGCCAGCAGTCTATGGGAATTAGCTTCTTACTCTGGGGCCAACGTCCTGACTTTC
TRBV3-1	TRBJ2-1	few	NA	CASSQYQRTSRTTF	TGTGCCAGCAGCCAATACCAAAGGACCAGCAGGACAACCTTC
TRBV18	TRBJ1-1	few	NA	CASSPTRRLGGETEAFF	TGTGCCAGCTCACCAACAAGACGGCTAGGAGGGGAAACTGAAGCTTTCTTT
TRBV4-1	TRBJ1-2	NA	TRBD1	CASSQDSGTGAYGYTF	TGCGCCAGCAGCCAAGATTCCGGGACAGGGGCCTATGGCTACACCTTC
TRBV7-9	TRBJ2-5	few	NA	CASSLDLGAEETQYF	TGTGCCAGCAGCTTAGACTTGGGGGCAGAAGAGACCCAGTACTTC
TRBV15	TRBJ1-5	NA	NA	CATSRVTPGVQPQHF	TGTGCCACCAGCAGAGTCACGCCAGGGGTTCAGCCCCAGCATTTT
TRBV6-6	TRBJ1-5	few	NA	CASSRRGADQPQHF	TGTGCCAGCAGCCGAAGGGGGGCCGATCAGCCCCAGCATTTT
TRBV2	TRBJ2-3	NA	TRBD2	CASSGGLAGGADTQYF	TGTGCCAGCAGTGGCGGACTAGCGGGGGGTGCGGATACGCAGTATTTT
TRBV6-2/TRBV6-3	TRBJ1-2	NA	NA	CASSYSISGYTF	TGTGCCAGCAGTTATAGTATTTCCGGCTACACCTTC
TRBV30	TRBJ2-7	NA	NA	CAWSVTGLYMNEQYF	TGTGCCTGGAGTGTAACAGGGCTCTATATGAACGAGCAGTACTTC
TRBV20-1	TRBJ1-1	NA	NA	CSASTYLRDRDTEAFF	TGCAGTGCCTCTACCTACCTCCGGGACCGAGACACTGAAGCTTTCTTT
TRBV5-6	TRBJ2-1	few	NA	CASSLGTGPYNEQFF	TGTGCCAGCAGCTTAGGGACCGGGCCCTACAATGAGCAGTTCTTC
TRBV4-3	TRBJ2-7	few	NA	CASSQEVQYEQYF	TGCGCCAGCAGCCAAGAAGTACAATACGAGCAGTACTTC
TRBV7-3	TRBJ1-1	NA	NA	CASSLTGRGGISWAFF	TGTGCCAGCAGCTTAACGGGGCGTGGGGGTATATCCTGGGCTTTCTTT
TRBV18	TRBJ2-3	many	NA	CASSPPLDRTLGSSTDTQYF	TGTGCCAGCTCACCACCGTTGGACCGCACGTTGGGTTCCAGCACAGATACGCAGTATTTT
TRBV10-3	TRBJ2-3	few	NA	CAISELGGITDTQYF	TGTGCCATCAGTGAATTGGGGGGAATCACAGATACGCAGTATTTT
TRBV11-2	TRBJ2-2	NA	NA	CASSAWTVTGELFF	TGTGCCAGCAGCGCCTGGACAGTTACCGGGGAGCTGTTTTTT
TRBV2	TRBJ2-5	NA	NA	CATATGTPRETQYF	TGTGCCACCGCGACCGGGACTCCCCGAGAGACCCAGTACTTC
TRBV27	TRBJ2-3	NA	TRBD2	CASSFRSPGLSTDTQYF	TGTGCCAGCAGTTTCCGTAGCCCGGGACTATCAACAGATACGCAGTATTTT
TRBV4-1	TRBJ2-7	few	NA	CASSQATRDYEQYF	TGCGCCAGCAGCCAAGCCACCCGGGACTACGAGCAGTACTTC
TRBV7-6	TRBJ2-5	few	NA	CASSLEGWETQYF	TGTGCCAGCAGCTTAGAGGGTTGGGAGACCCAGTACTTC
TRBV6-6	TRBJ1-1	NA	NA	CASRVTAEEAFF	TGTGCCAGCAGAGTGACCGCCGAAGAAGCTTTCTTT
TRBV29-1	TRBJ1-1	NA	NA	CSVHRSMNTEAFF	TGCAGCGTTCACAGGAGTATGAACACTGAAGCTTTCTTT
TRBV20-1	TRBJ2-4	NA	NA	CSATSRTENIQYF	TGCAGTGCTACCAGTAGGACAGAAAACATTCAGTACTTC
TRBV2	TRBJ2-2	NA	NA	CASGLDSGAVGELFF	TGTGCCAGTGGGTTGGACAGCGGGGCAGTCGGGGAGCTGTTTTTT
TRBV5-1	TRBJ1-1	few	NA	CASSLEGQGVGEAFF	TGCGCCAGCAGCTTGGAGGGCCAGGGCGTGGGTGAAGCTTTCTTT
TRBV5-1	TRBJ2-1	NA	TRBD2	CASSKLQGALLAGEYNEQFF	TGCGCCAGCAGCAAACTACAGGGGGCGTTACTAGCGGGGGAATACAATGAGCAGTTCTTC
TRBV4-3	TRBJ2-7	few	NA	CASSLEVTVSYEQYF	TGCGCCAGCAGCCTAGAGGTAACAGTCTCCTACGAGCAGTACTTC
TRBV3-1	TRBJ2-7	few	TRBD1	CASSQGRGQGREQYF	TGTGCCAGCAGCCAAGGAAGGGGGCAGGGCCGAGAGCAGTACTTC
TRBV3-1	TRBJ2-1	NA	NA	CASSQERLSGERYNEQFF	TGTGCCAGCAGCCAAGAAAGGTTATCGGGGGAGAGGTACAATGAGCAGTTCTTC
TRBV11-3	TRBJ2-1	few	NA	CASSLRGRDNEQFF	TGTGCCAGCAGCTTACGGGGGCGGGACAATGAGCAGTTCTTC
TRBV7-9	TRBJ1-5	few	NA	CASSLRALQPQHF	TGTGCCAGCAGCTTAAGGGCGCTTCAGCCCCAGCATTTT
TRBV11-2	TRBJ2-2	NA	TRBD1	CASSSWTGNTGELFF	TGTGCCAGCAGCTCGTGGACAGGGAACACCGGGGAGCTGTTTTTT
TRBV6-6	TRBJ1-1	few	NA	CASSYRTNTEAFF	TGTGCCAGCAGTTACAGGACGAACACTGAAGCTTTCTTT
TRBV5-1	TRBJ2-7	few	TRBD1	CASSLPDRGHYEQYF	TGCGCCAGCAGCTTGCCGGACAGGGGGCACTACGAGCAGTACTTC
TRBV3-1	TRBJ1-1	NA	NA	CASSQFYEAFF	TGTGCCAGCAGCCAGTTTTATGAAGCTTTCTTT
TRBV5-1	TRBJ1-6	few	NA	CASSYNYNSPLHF	TGCGCCAGCAGCTACAATTATAATTCACCCCTCCACTTT
TRBV4-1	TRBJ1-1	NA	NA	CASSQELGGRTEAFF	TGCGCCAGCAGCCAAGAGTTGGGCGGGAGGACTGAAGCTTTCTTT
TRBV5-6	TRBJ2-7	few	TRBD1	CASSWRTGFFYEQYF	TGTGCCAGCAGCTGGAGGACAGGGTTCTTCTACGAGCAGTACTTC
TRBV20-1	TRBJ1-5	NA	NA	CSASNGGRGSNQPQHF	TGCAGTGCCTCGAATGGGGGCCGGGGGAGCAATCAGCCCCAGCATTTT
TRBV18	TRBJ2-1	NA	NA	CASSRGQRNNEQFF	TGTGCCAGCTCACGTGGACAAAGAAACAATGAGCAGTTCTTC
TRBV20-1	TRBJ1-2	few	NA	CSAKNRRDNYGYTF	TGCAGTGCTAAAAATCGACGGGACAACTATGGCTACACCTTC
TRBV7-8	TRBJ1-2	NA	NA	CASSSGRGEYGYTF	TGTGCCAGCAGCTCGGGCAGGGGCGAATATGGCTACACCTTC
TRBV7-8	TRBJ2-3	NA	NA	CASSDDRASLRSDTQYF	TGTGCCAGCAGCGATGACCGGGCCTCACTGAGGTCAGATACGCAGTATTTT
TRBV3-1	TRBJ2-7	NA	TRBD2	CASSHAQRELTYEQYF	TGTGCCAGCAGCCACGCGCAGCGGGAGTTGACCTACGAGCAGTACTTC
TRBV5-1	TRBJ2-7	few	TRBD2	CASNFRGEPEQYF	TGCGCCAGCAACTTCCGGGGGGAACCCGAGCAGTACTTC
TRBV6-5	TRBJ2-1	many	TRBD2	CASSYSMIGTSGRYEQFF	TGTGCCAGCAGTTACTCGATGATCGGGACTAGCGGGAGATATGAGCAGTTCTTC
TRBV18	TRBJ1-5	NA	NA	CASSPNSGVDQPQHF	TGTGCCAGCTCACCAAATTCAGGGGTCGATCAGCCCCAGCATTTT
TRBV20-1	TRBJ2-1	few	NA	CSAPDRASQGNEQFF	TGCAGTGCTCCTGACCGGGCCAGTCAAGGCAATGAGCAGTTCTTC
TRBV7-2	TRBJ1-4	NA	NA	CASSYTGIQLANEKLFF	TGTGCCAGCAGCTATACAGGGATCCAACTAGCTAATGAAAAACTGTTTTTT